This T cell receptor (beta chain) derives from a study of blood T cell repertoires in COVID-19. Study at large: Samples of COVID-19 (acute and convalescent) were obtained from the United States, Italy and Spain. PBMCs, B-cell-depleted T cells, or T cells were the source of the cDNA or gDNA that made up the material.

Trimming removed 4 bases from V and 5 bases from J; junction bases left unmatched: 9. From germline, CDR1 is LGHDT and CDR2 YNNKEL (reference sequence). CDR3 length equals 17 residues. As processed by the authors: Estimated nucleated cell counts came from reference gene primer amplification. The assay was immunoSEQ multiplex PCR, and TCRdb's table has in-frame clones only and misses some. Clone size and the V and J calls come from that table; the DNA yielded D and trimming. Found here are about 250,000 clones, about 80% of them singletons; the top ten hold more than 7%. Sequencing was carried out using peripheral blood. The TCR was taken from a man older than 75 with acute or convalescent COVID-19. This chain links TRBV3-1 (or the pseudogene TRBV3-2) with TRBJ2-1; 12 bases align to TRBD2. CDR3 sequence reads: CASSRHPTSGGHNEQFF. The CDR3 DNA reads TGTGCCAGCAGCCGACACCCGACTAGCGGGGGCCACAATGAGCAGTTCTTC.